This T cell receptor (beta chain) was obtained from a study of cytomegalovirus exposure and HLA in healthy donors. Germline CDR1 WNHNN, CDR2 SYGVQD (reference sequence). V lost 10 bases, J lost 2 bases, and 14 bases stayed unmatched. This CDR3 contains 16 residues. Primers for the PCR totalled 60 Vbeta and 13 Jbeta. TCRdb keeps only in-frame clones here, not all; method: immunoSEQ multiplex PCR. This table holds roughly 290,000 clones, about 90% found once. The receptor was isolated from a woman between 18 and 29 years old in good health and CMV-seronegative. Material: PBMCs. The chain carries TRBV10-1 and TRBJ1-2, with 9 bases identical to TRBD1. CDR3 residues: CATNHPRTGANYGYTF. Here the CDR3 DNA reads TGCGCCACAAATCACCCACGGACAGGGGCGAACTATGGCTACACCTTC.